This is a list of T cell receptor beta chains from one sample in a study of identical twins. Each CDR3 protein gets one entry after TCRdb re-called the 5' RACE reads with MiXCR. The table shows under 450,000 distinct CDR3 sequences, with approximately 17% occurring only once. The sample taken for sequencing was naive T cells sorted from blood. The receptor set was obtained from a man aged 50-60 years in good health. The CDR3 runs from the conserved cysteine through the conserved F or W. A D gene is named only where the DNA matches it firmly. Clone size is given for some rows only: seen once, a few or many times, or a class if the clone is expanded.

abundance	v_gene	d_gene	j_gene	CDR3aa	CDR3nt
-	TRBV20-1	TRBD2	TRBJ2-3	CSARDLREGGWADTQYF	TGCAGTGCTAGAGATCTGCGGGAGGGAGGTTGGGCAGATACGCAGTATTTT
-	TRBV5-1	-	TRBJ2-6	CASSLLIGKTGANVLTF	TGCGCCAGCAGCTTGCTGATCGGAAAAACTGGGGCCAACGTCCTGACTTTC
-	TRBV4-3	-	TRBJ2-1	CASSQDAGTGSGEQFF	TGCGCCAGCAGCCAAGATGCGGGTACAGGGTCAGGTGAGCAGTTCTTC
-	TRBV7-2	-	TRBJ2-7	CASNLSDGPYEQYF	TGTGCCAGCAACTTATCCGACGGTCCCTACGAGCAGTACTTC
-	TRBV20-1	-	TRBJ1-1	CSARSPRQRYTEAFF	TGCAGTGCTAGGTCTCCAAGACAGCGATACACTGAAGCTTTCTTT
few	TRBV20-1	-	TRBJ1-2	CSAIHWIYGYTF	TGCAGTGCTATACATTGGATTTATGGCTACACCTTC
few	TRBV12-3/TRBV12-4	-	TRBJ2-1	CASSLVISSGTPRRNEQFF	TGTGCCAGCAGTTTAGTTATTTCTTCGGGGACACCGAGAAGGAATGAGCAGTTCTTC
-	TRBV7-7	TRBD2	TRBJ2-1	CASSLSSGGPYNEQFF	TGTGCTAGCAGCTTATCGAGCGGGGGGCCATACAATGAGCAGTTCTTC
-	TRBV6-5	-	TRBJ1-2	CASSYSKRRVDGYTF	TGTGCCAGCAGTTACTCGAAGCGCAGGGTAGATGGCTACACCTTC
few	TRBV27	TRBD1	TRBJ2-7	CASSGDRTYEQYF	TGTGCCAGCAGTGGGGACAGGACCTACGAGCAGTACTTC
many	TRBV12-3/TRBV12-4	TRBD2	TRBJ2-1	CASSISGGFNEQFF	TGTGCCAGCAGTATAAGCGGGGGGTTTAATGAGCAGTTCTTC
-	TRBV28	-	TRBJ2-1	CASRSPPAVSGYNEQFF	TGTGCCAGCAGATCCCCTCCGGCCGTGAGTGGGTACAATGAGCAGTTCTTC
-	TRBV6-5	-	TRBJ2-7	CASSYGHRDEQYF	TGTGCCAGCAGTTACGGACACAGGGACGAGCAGTACTTC
many	TRBV4-2	TRBD2	TRBJ2-5	CASSQGTRDQETQYF	TGTGCCAGCAGCCAAGGGACTAGAGATCAAGAGACCCAGTACTTC
many	TRBV20-1	-	TRBJ2-3	CSARPSVSTDTQYF	TGCAGTGCTAGGCCTAGCGTTAGCACAGATACGCAGTATTTT
-	TRBV7-2	TRBD2	TRBJ2-3	CASSLSGTSSLVDTQYF	TGTGCCAGCAGCTTGTCCGGGACTAGCTCCTTGGTAGATACGCAGTATTTT
many	TRBV6-2/TRBV6-3	TRBD1	TRBJ2-1	CASSYGTGSYNEQFF	TGTGCCAGCAGTTACGGGACAGGATCCTACAATGAGCAGTTCTTC
many	TRBV12-3/TRBV12-4	TRBD2	TRBJ2-1	CASSPGLAGGLGNEQFF	TGTGCCAGCAGCCCTGGACTAGCGGGAGGCCTTGGCAATGAGCAGTTCTTC
few	TRBV5-1	-	TRBJ2-1	CASSLGGWSSYNEQFF	TGCGCCAGCAGCTTGGGGGGCTGGAGCTCCTACAATGAGCAGTTCTTC
many	TRBV6-1	TRBD1	TRBJ2-7	CASSPRTGGNEQYF	TGTGCCAGCAGTCCTAGGACAGGGGGTAACGAGCAGTACTTC
-	TRBV20-1	-	TRBJ1-1	CSARDGGALNTEAFF	TGCAGTGCTAGAGATGGAGGGGCCCTGAACACTGAAGCTTTCTTT
many	TRBV29-1	TRBD1	TRBJ2-3	CSVADRGFTDTQYF	TGCAGCGTTGCGGACAGGGGGTTCACAGATACGCAGTATTTT
few	TRBV20-1	-	TRBJ2-7	CSARVSSLGIYEQYF	TGCAGTGCTAGAGTTTCATCTTTGGGGATTTACGAGCAGTACTTC
-	TRBV21-1	-	TRBJ2-1	CASSKGSGTSGRAGDNEQFF	TGTGCCAGCAGCAAGGGGAGCGGGACTAGCGGGAGGGCCGGGGACAATGAGCAGTTCTTC
-	TRBV6-5	-	TRBJ1-2	CASSYAGWGGYTF	TGTGCCAGCAGTTACGCGGGATGGGGTGGCTACACCTTC